This T cell receptor (beta chain) was retrieved from a study of blood T cell repertoires in COVID-19. On the study more broadly: Some COVID-19 samples were acute and others convalescent; all came from the United States, Italy and Spain.

This clone was picked up a small number of times. Profiled with immunoSEQ multiplex PCR; TCRdb holds only in-frame clones, not every one. The table shows 250,000 to 350,000 clones, with 70% to 90% occurring only once. CDR1 is MNHEY, CDR2 SVGAGI, per germline. Between the trimmed V and J ends, which lost 6 bases and 8 bases, there was a span of 14 bases. The CDR3 covers 14 residues. The sequence was obtained from a young woman who had recovered from COVID-19. Material: PBMCs or T cells enriched from blood (not recorded which). This chain links TRBV6-5 with TRBJ1-6; D possibly corresponds to TRBD1 (5 bases). CDR3 amino acids: CASRQGSFDSPLHF. In DNA form, the CDR3 reads TGTGCCAGCAGGCAGGGCAGTTTTGATTCACCCCTCCACTTT.